The T cell receptor (beta chain) under discussion was sequenced for a study of shared clonotypes between healthy human individuals. Notes on this clone: Its antigen is undetermined.

Findings and caveats of the study: Approximately 4.5% was the fraction of naive CD4 clonotypes found shared across several donors.

Clones were read by immunoSEQ multiplex PCR, and TCRdb kept only the in-frame ones, dropping some. The sample shows approximately 97,000 clones, under 80% of them seen only once. CD45RO+ cells went into CD8 memory alongside CCR7-negative CD45RA+ TemRA cells. The sequence was obtained from a man aged 25-45 years in good health. Sequences were obtained from memory CD8+ T cells sorted from blood. Subset noted: CD45RO+ cells pooled with CCR7-negative TemRA cells.

The DNA for the CDR3 is TGTGCCAGCAGCCCCTTCAATCCCTACGAGCAGTACTTC. Protein product: CASSPFNPYEQYF. The J gene is TRBJ2-7, the V gene TRBV11-2; D remains ambiguous. CDR1 and CDR2 (germline): SGHAT, FQNNGV. Trimming shortened V by 5 bases and J by 2 bases, and 10 bases separated the two germline ends. The CDR3 contains 13 residues.